One sample yielded the 7 T cell receptor beta chains listed below, sequenced in a study of cytotoxic CD8 clonotypes in ibrutinib-treated CLL. Profiled with immunoSEQ multiplex PCR; TCRdb holds only in-frame clones, not every one. The sample includes 150,000 to 250,000 clones, around 72% of them seen just once. The sequences come from PBMCs, collected after 24 months of ibrutinib treatment. The source is a human donor with chronic lymphocytic leukemia.

This rearrangement joins TRBV7-3 to TRBJ2-6; 7 bases line up with TRBD2. Trimming cost V 3 bases and J 2 bases; bases outside gene matches: 7. The CDR3 extends over 17 amino acids. The germline CDR1 and CDR2 sequences are SGHTA and FQGTGA. CDR3 coding DNA: TGTGCCAGCAGCTTGGGGGGGTTTGCTGCTGGGGCCAACGTCCTGACTTTC. It encodes CASSLGGFAAGANVLTF.

As for this clone: A read error may produce the germline difference seen at one junction end. The chain couples TRBV4-1 to TRBJ1-4; 8 bases line up with TRBD1. The CDR3 sequence is 15 residues long. Germline CDR1 and CDR2: MGHRA and YSYEKL. CDR3 residues: CASSHGQGTSEKLFF. In DNA, the CDR3 is TGCGCCAGCAGCCATGGACAGGGAACTAGTGAAAAACTGTTTTTT.

V is TRBV19 and J is TRBJ2-2; 12 bases match TRBD2. Unmatched junction bases numbered 3, after V lost 2 bases and J lost 2 bases. The CDR3 sequence is 17 residues long. Germline CDR1 LNHDA, CDR2 SQIVND (reference sequence). CDR3 sequence reads: CASSIRGLAGNTGELFF. Written as DNA, the CDR3 is TGTGCCAGTAGTATAAGGGGACTAGCGGGCAACACCGGGGAGCTGTTTTTT.

The CDR3 coding sequence is TGTGCCAGCAGTTTCATGGGCAGGAGACACGCGAACACCGGGGAGCTGTTTTTT. It yields the protein CASSFMGRRHANTGELFF. V gene TRBV27 combines with J gene TRBJ2-2; D is undetermined. The CDR3 runs to 18 residues. Trimming shortened V by 3 bases and J by 0 bases, and 17 bases separated the two germline ends. Germline V gene sequence: CDR1 MNHEY, CDR2 SMNVEV (reference sequence).

This clone was counted a few times. CDR3 sequence (DNA): TGTGCCAGCAGACCCGGTCTATACACCGGGGAGCTGTTTTTT. It specifies CASRPGLYTGELFF. The rearrangement joins TRBV27 to TRBJ2-2; D is ambiguous. The CDR3 is made up of 14 amino acids. V dropped 6 bases and J dropped 3 bases, with 11 bases sitting between them. Germline CDR1 is MNHEY and CDR2 is SMNVEV (reference sequence).

The chain joins TRBV4-3 to TRBJ2-1; no clear D. The V end was cut by 3 bases, the J end by 2 bases, with 11 bases between. The CDR3 covers 15 residues. The V gene's germline CDR1 is LGHNA and CDR2 YSLEER. The DNA for the CDR3 is TGCGCCAGCAGCCAGTACGGGCGTACCTACAATGAGCAGTTCTTC. Translated: CASSQYGRTYNEQFF.

The rearrangement joins TRBV15 to TRBJ1-1; no clear D. Germline V CDR1 and CDR2: LNHNV, YYDKDF (reference sequence). V lost 0 bases and J lost 4, with 15 bases in between. The CDR3 loop spans 16 amino acids. CDR3 DNA sequence: TGTGCCACCAGCAGAGAACTGTCCACAGTGGGCACTGAAGCTTTCTTT. Amino acids: CATSRELSTVGTEAFF.